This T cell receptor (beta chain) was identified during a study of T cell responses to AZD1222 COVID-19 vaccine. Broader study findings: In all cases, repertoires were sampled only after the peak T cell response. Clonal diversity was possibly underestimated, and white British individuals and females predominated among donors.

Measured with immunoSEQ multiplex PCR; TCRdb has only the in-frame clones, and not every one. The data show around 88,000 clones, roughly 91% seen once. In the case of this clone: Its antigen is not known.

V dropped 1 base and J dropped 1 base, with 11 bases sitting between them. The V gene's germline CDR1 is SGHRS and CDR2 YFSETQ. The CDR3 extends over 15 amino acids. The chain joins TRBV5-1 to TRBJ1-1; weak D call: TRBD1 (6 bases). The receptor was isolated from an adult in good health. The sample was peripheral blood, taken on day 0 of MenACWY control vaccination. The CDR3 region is CASSLLTGANTEAFF. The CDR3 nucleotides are TGCGCCAGCAGCTTGTTGACGGGGGCGAACACTGAAGCTTTCTTT.